This passage covers 11 T cell receptor beta chains from one sample sequenced in a study of glioma-infiltrating T cells after dendritic cell vaccination. The data were produced by immunoSEQ multiplex PCR, yet TCRdb's version contains in-frame clones alone and is incomplete. Counted here are 20,000 to 25,000 clones, more than 65% occurring once; the ten biggest clones make up roughly 40%. Sequenced material: blood, taken before dendritic cell vaccination. The source is a human donor with glioblastoma.

The chain combines TRBV7-6 with TRBJ2-2, with D possibly being TRBD2 (6 bases). The CDR3 runs 14 residues. Germline V lookup: CDR1 SGHVS, CDR2 FNYEAQ. V shed 8 bases and J shed 4 bases, with 14 bases lying between them. The CDR3 bases are TGTGCCAGCGAGGGAACCGGGGGCACCGGGGAGCTGTTTTTT. Translated: CASEGTGGTGELFF.

This clone was seen only a few times. The V and J genes are TRBV5-6 and TRBJ2-3, with TRBD1 matching 7 bases. The V gene's germline CDR1 is SGHDT and CDR2 YYEEEE. V was clipped by 4 bases and J by 0 bases; unmatched bases: 8. The CDR3 sequence is 16 residues long. CDR3 residues: CASSPGQVPSTDTQYF. CDR3 coding DNA: TGTGCCAGCAGCCCCGGACAGGTCCCTAGCACAGATACGCAGTATTTT.

CDR3: CASRTVAGLANEQFF. The CDR3 nucleotides are TGTGCCAGCAGAACCGTAGCGGGACTAGCGAATGAGCAGTTCTTC. The chain couples TRBV7-2 to TRBJ2-1; 10 bases align to TRBD2. The CDR3 sequence is 15 residues long. The germline gives CDR1 SGHTA, CDR2 FQGNSA. The V gene end was trimmed by 6 bases and the J gene end by 7 bases; junction bases not matched to a gene: 9. The entire variable domain, with the rest obtained from reference TRBV7-2 and TRBJ2-1, is as follows: GAGVSQSPSNKVTEKGKDVELRCDPISGHTALYWYRQSLGQGLEFLIYFQGNSAPDKSGLPSDRFSAERTGGSVSTLTIQRTQQEDSAVYLCASRTVAGLANEQFFGPGTRLTVL.

The chain joins TRBV30 to TRBJ2-5; the D is unclear. The J call may be faulty, since TRBJ2-7 better matches the DNA end. CDR3 length: 11 amino acids. Germline V gene data show CDR1 as GTSNPN and CDR2 as SVGIG (reference sequence). In nucleotides, the CDR3 is TGTGCCTGGAGTTCCCTCTACGAGCAGTACTTC. This codes for CAWSSLYEQYF.

J is TRBJ1-2 and V is TRBV29-1, with D uncertain. The CDR3 runs to 13 residues. Trimming cost V 0 bases and J 1 base, with 6 bases left between them. CDR1 is SQVTM, CDR2 ANQGSEA, per germline. DNA for the CDR3: TGCAGCGTTGAAGATCCCTATAACTATGGCTACACCTTC. It translates to CSVEDPYNYGYTF.

The genes are TRBV4-3 and TRBJ2-2; D is possibly TRBD2 (7 bases). The CDR3 covers 15 residues. V was cut by 1 base and J by 3 bases, with 9 bases left in between. Germline V lookup: CDR1 LGHNA, CDR2 YSLEER. CDR3 sequence: CASSQAGGHTGELFF. As DNA, the CDR3 is TGCGCCAGCAGCCAAGCGGGGGGCCACACCGGGGAGCTGTTTTTT.

V is TRBV5-4 and J is TRBJ2-2, with TRBD1 matching 9 bases. The CDR3 spans 16 residues. Germline loops: CDR1 SGHNT, CDR2 YYREEE (reference sequence). The J segment lost 6 bases and the V segment lost 3 bases, leaving 9 bases of the junction unmatched. The CDR3 bases are TGTGCCAGCAGCTCCCCTAGACAGGGGGGGGCCGGGGAGCTGTTTTTT. It specifies CASSSPRQGGAGELFF.

The chain recombines TRBV30 with TRBJ2-5, with D unclear. The J call may be mistaken, given a closer DNA end match to TRBJ2-7. The CDR3 loop spans 11 amino acids. The germline gives CDR1 GTSNPN, CDR2 SVGIG (reference sequence). The chain's CDR3 is CAWSPRYEQYF. In DNA form, the CDR3 reads TGTGCCTGGAGCCCGAGGTACGAGCAGTACTTC.

J is TRBJ2-2 and V is TRBV27, with D perhaps matching TRBD2 (5 bases). Germline values: CDR1 MNHEY, CDR2 SMNVEV (reference sequence). V was trimmed by 2 bases and J by 7 bases, leaving 17 bases between them. This CDR3 is built from 16 residues. The CDR3 nucleotides are TGTGCCAGCAGTTTACTTAGGACCCCTCGGGGCGGGGAGCTGTTTTTT. It specifies CASSLLRTPRGGELFF.

This chain joins TRBV7-9 and TRBJ1-2; D remains ambiguous. The CDR3 consists of 14 residues. V lost 1 base and J 4 bases, leaving 10 bases between the germline ends. Germline lookup yields CDR1 SEHNR and CDR2 FQNEAQ (reference sequence). In nucleotides, the CDR3 is TGTGCCAGCAGCTTAGTAGCCACCTTCTATGGCTACACCTTC. This encodes CASSLVATFYGYTF.

The rearrangement joins TRBV19 to TRBJ1-2, with 7 positions matching TRBD1. Per germline, CDR1 LNHDA and CDR2 SQIVND (reference sequence). CDR3 length equals 15 residues. J lost 4 bases, V lost 3 bases, and 8 bases had no gene match. CDR3 region: CASSMGQPTLYGYTF. As DNA, the CDR3 is TGTGCCAGTAGTATGGGACAGCCTACTCTCTATGGCTACACCTTC.